One sample yielded the 8 T cell receptor beta chains listed below, sequenced in a study of blood T cell repertoires in COVID-19. Only in-frame clones appear in the TCRdb table, and some are missing; sequencing was by immunoSEQ multiplex PCR. This table holds roughly 180,000 clones, 70% to 90% found once. Sequences were obtained from peripheral blood. These receptors were taken from a man in his sixties who had recovered from COVID-19.

DNA for the CDR3: TGTGCCAGCAGCTTATACGGGACAGGGGGCGGCGGGGAGACCCAGTACTTC. Residues: CASSLYGTGGGGETQYF. The chain uses TRBV7-3 and TRBJ2-5, with 12 bases aligning to TRBD1. The CDR3 runs to 17 residues. The germline V gene encodes CDR1 SGHTA and CDR2 FQGTGA. Trimming cost V 2 bases and J 5 bases; bases outside gene matches: 9.

The chain links TRBV9 to TRBJ2-3; 11 positions match TRBD2. The CDR3 consists of 17 residues. From germline, CDR1 is SGDLS and CDR2 YYNGEE. Trimming removed 5 bases from V and 1 base from J; junction bases left unmatched: 9. DNA for the CDR3: TGTGCCAGCAGGAGAACTAGCGGGGGATCTGGCACAGATACGCAGTATTTT. It codes for CASRRTSGGSGTDTQYF. Drawing the rest from reference TRBV9 and TRBJ2-3, the complete variable domain is DSGVTQTPKHLITATGQRVTLRCSPRSGDLSVYWYQQSLDQGLQFLIQYYNGEERAKGNILERFSAQQFPDLHSELNLSSLELGDSALYFCASRRTSGGSGTDTQYFGPGTRLTVL.

The V and J genes are TRBV5-6 and TRBJ2-7; 7 nucleotides match TRBD1. The CDR3 runs to 14 residues. Germline V gene sequence: CDR1 SGHDT, CDR2 YYEEEE. The V gene end was trimmed by 4 bases and the J gene end by 2 bases; junction bases not matched to a gene: 6. The CDR3 DNA is TGTGCCAGCAGCATCGACAGGGCCCCCTACGAGCAGTACTTC. This encodes CASSIDRAPYEQYF.

This chain uses TRBV7-3 with TRBJ2-2, with D possibly TRBD2 on 7 matching bases. The CDR3 covers 15 residues. Germline CDR1 SGHTA, CDR2 FQGTGA. The germline V and J ends were trimmed by 3 bases and 3 bases, with 11 bases remaining between them. CDR3: CASSFGGRYTGELFF. The CDR3 DNA reads as TGTGCCAGCAGCTTCGGGGGGCGTTACACCGGGGAGCTGTTTTTT.

The J gene is TRBJ1-4, the V gene TRBV18, with D maybe TRBD1 (6 bases). Germline V lookup: CDR1 KGHSH, CDR2 LQKENI. With 5 bases removed from V and 0 bases from J, the gap between germline ends came to 13 bases. The CDR3 loop spans 16 amino acids. The CDR3 coding sequence is TGTGCCAGCTCATCATCCAGGGGCGCAACTAATGAAAAACTGTTTTTT. Protein sequence: CASSSSRGATNEKLFF.

The chain links TRBV5-1 to TRBJ2-3; weak D call: TRBD1 (5 bases). The CDR3 contains 13 residues. The ends were cut back, 4 bases at V and 5 bases at J, with 11 bases in the middle. CDR1 is SGHRS and CDR2 is YFSETQ in the germline V gene. This chain's CDR3 is CASSQGDGDTQYF. The CDR3 nucleotides read TGCGCCAGCAGCCAGGGCGACGGAGATACGCAGTATTTT. The whole variable domain, filled in from reference TRBV5-1 and TRBJ2-3, reads KAGVTQTPRYLIKTRGQQVTLSCSPISGHRSVSWYQQTPGQGLQFLFEYFSETQRNKGNFPGRFSGRQFSNSRSEMNVSTLELGDSALYLCASSQGDGDTQYFGPGTRLTVL.

V usage is TRBV7-2 and J usage is TRBJ2-3, with 8 bases lining up with TRBD2. Germline V gene sequence: CDR1 SGHTA, CDR2 FQGNSA. J was trimmed by 2 bases and V by 2 bases; bases with no gene match: 6. The CDR3 is 16 residues long. The CDR3 reads CASSLTGGYSTDTQYF. The CDR3 nucleotides read TGTGCCAGCAGCTTAACGGGGGGGTACTCCACAGATACGCAGTATTTT.

This clone was counted a single time. V gene TRBV12-3 or TRBV12-4 combines with J gene TRBJ2-7; weak D call: TRBD2 (6 bases). V lost 7 bases and J 4 bases, leaving 14 bases between the germline ends. The CDR3 covers 13 residues. DNA of the CDR3: TGTGCCAGCACCCCGGGACTGCGGTACGAGCAGTACTTC. The encoded protein is CASTPGLRYEQYF.